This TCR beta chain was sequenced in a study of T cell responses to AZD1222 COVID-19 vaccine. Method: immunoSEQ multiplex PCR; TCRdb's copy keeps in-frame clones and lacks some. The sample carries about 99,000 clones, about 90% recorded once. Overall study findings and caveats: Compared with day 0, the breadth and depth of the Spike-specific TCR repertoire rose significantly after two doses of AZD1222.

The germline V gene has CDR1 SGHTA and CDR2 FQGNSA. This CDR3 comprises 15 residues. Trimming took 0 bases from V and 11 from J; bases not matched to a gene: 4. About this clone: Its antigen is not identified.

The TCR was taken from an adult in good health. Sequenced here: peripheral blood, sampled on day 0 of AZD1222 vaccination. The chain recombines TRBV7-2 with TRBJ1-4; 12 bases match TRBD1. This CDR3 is CASSLAGQGAGKLFF. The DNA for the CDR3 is TGTGCCAGCAGCTTAGCGGGACAGGGGGCGGGGAAACTGTTTTTT.